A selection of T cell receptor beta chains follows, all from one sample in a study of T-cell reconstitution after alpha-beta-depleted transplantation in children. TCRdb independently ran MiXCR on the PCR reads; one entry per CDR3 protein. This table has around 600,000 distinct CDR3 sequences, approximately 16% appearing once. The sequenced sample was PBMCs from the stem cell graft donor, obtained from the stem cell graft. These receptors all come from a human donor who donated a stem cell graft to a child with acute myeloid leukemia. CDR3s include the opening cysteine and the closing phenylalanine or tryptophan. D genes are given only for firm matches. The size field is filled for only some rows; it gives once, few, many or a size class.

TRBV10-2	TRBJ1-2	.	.	TGCGCCAGCAGTGAGGGACCGATCTATGGCTACACCTTC	CASSEGPIYGYTF
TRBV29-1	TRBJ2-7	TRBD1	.	TGCAGCGTAGGGACAGGCCGCGACGAGCAGTACTTC	CSVGTGRDEQYF
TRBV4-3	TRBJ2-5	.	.	TGCGCCAGCAGCCAAGATTCAGGCAGGGGAGGAGAGACCCAGTACTTC	CASSQDSGRGGETQYF
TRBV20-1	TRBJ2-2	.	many	TGCAGTGCTACGGGGTACACCGGGGAGCTGTTTTTT	CSATGYTGELFF
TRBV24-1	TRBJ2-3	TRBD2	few	TGTGCCACCAGTGATACGGGACTAGCGGGGCGCACAGATACGCAGTATTTT	CATSDTGLAGRTDTQYF
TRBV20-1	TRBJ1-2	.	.	TGCAGTGCTAGAAGGTCCGAGTATGGCTACACCTTC	CSARRSEYGYTF
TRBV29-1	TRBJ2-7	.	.	TGCAGCGTTGAGGGGGCCTACGATCAGTACTTC	CSVEGAYDQYF
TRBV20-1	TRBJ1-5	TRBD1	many	TGCAGTGCCTCGGACAGGGGTAATAGCAATCAGCCCCAGCATTTT	CSASDRGNSNQPQHF
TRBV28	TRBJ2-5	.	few	TGTGCCAGCAGTTTCGCCGTACCCGGACAGGGAGGGGAGACCCAGTACTTC	CASSFAVPGQGGETQYF
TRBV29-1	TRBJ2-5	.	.	TGCAGCGTCGCACCGGGACTCGCTGACTTC	CSVAPGLADF
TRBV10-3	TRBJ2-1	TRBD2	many	TGTGCCATCAGTGAGCCGGGAGGGGACAATGAGCAGTTCTTC	CAISEPGGDNEQFF
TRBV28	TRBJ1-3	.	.	TGTGCCAGCAGCCGACCAGGGGTAGGGGACACCATATATTTT	CASSRPGVGDTIYF
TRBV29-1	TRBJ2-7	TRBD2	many	TGCAGCGTGAGGCGGGGGGCGGACCACGAGCAGTACTTC	CSVRRGADHEQYF
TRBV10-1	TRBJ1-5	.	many	TGCGCCTCCTCGCAGGATTTCAATCAGCCCCAGCATTTT	CASSQDFNQPQHF
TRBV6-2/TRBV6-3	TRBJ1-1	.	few	TGTGCCAGCAGCGCGCGCGGCGCTGAAGCTTTCTTT	CASSARGAEAFF
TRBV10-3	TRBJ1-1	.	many	TGTGCCATCAGCCAGGGGAACACTGAAGCTTTCTTT	CAISQGNTEAFF
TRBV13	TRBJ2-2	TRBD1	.	TGTGCCAGCAGCGAGCGGACAGGGGACACCGGGGAGCTGTTTTTT	CASSERTGDTGELFF
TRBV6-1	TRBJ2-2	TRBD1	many	TGTGCCAGCAGACTAGGGGCCGGGACAGGGAACACCGGGGAGCTGTTTTTT	CASRLGAGTGNTGELFF
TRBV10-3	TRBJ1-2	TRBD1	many	TGTGCCATCACTTCGGACAGGGGACACTATGGCTACACCTTC	CAITSDRGHYGYTF